This T cell receptor beta chain is from a study of OX40 agonist ivuxolimab in advanced cancers. In the study overall: The diagnoses of dose-escalation patients were hepatocellular carcinoma, melanoma, renal cell or head and neck cancer.

The table came from immunoSEQ multiplex PCR; TCRdb's copy has only in-frame clones and leaves some out. The sample carries 70,000 to 95,000 clones, 87% recorded once. General study points: With doses of 0.1 to 3.0 mg/kg, CD4+ and CD8+ blood T cells had undergone clonal expansion by week 6.

With respect to this clone: The antigen remains undetermined.

Systemic immunosuppression or a history of autoimmune disease excluded patients. Sequencing was performed on CD4+ or CD8+ T cells sorted from blood, taken in a trial of the OX40 agonist ivuxolimab. This clonotype originated in an adult with an advanced solid tumor such as melanoma, head and neck, liver or kidney cancer.

CDR3 DNA sequence: TGTGCCAGCAGCCGGGACAGGGGTAAGAATTCACCCCTCCACTTT. Its translation: CASSRDRGKNSPLHF. The chain has TRBV5-5 and TRBJ1-6; the match to TRBD1 covers 10 bases. Germline CDR1 and CDR2: SGHKS and YYEKEE (reference sequence). The length of the CDR3 is 15 residues. The V segment lost 4 bases and the J segment 7 bases; nucleotides outside the gene matches: 5. Together with reference TRBV5-5 and TRBJ1-6, the CDR3 gives the full variable domain: DAGVTQSPTHLIKTRGQQVTLRCSPISGHKSVSWYQQVLGQGPQFIFQYYEKEERGRGNFPDRFSARQFPNYSSELNVNALLLGDSALYLCASSRDRGKNSPLHFGNGTRLTVT.